This TCR beta chain was documented in a study of blood T cell repertoires in COVID-19. Study-level background: The study drew acute and convalescent COVID-19 samples from the United States, Italy and Spain. Sample material is recorded as cDNA or gDNA derived from T cells, B-cell-depleted T cells, or PBMCs.

Regarding this clone: This CDR3 is also generated by other DNA sequences in the sample.

With V trimmed by 4 bases and J by 2 bases, 1 base remained unmatched. Germline loops: CDR1 MNHEY, CDR2 SMNVEV (reference sequence). The length of the CDR3 is 13 residues. Per the authors' pipeline: Scientists estimated how many nucleated cells there were by amplifying reference gene primers. TCRdb's copy holds only in-frame clones and misses some; the assay was immunoSEQ multiplex PCR. Clone size and the V and J calls come from that table; the DNA yielded D and trimming. The profile covers roughly 340,000 clones, with 91% appearing a single time and roughly 3.5% taken by the ten largest. Sequenced input: peripheral blood. The receptor was isolated from a woman between 18 and 30 years old who had recovered from COVID-19. V usage is TRBV27 and J usage is TRBJ1-2; 7 nucleotides match TRBD1. CDR3 sequence (DNA): TGTGCCAGCAGTTCACAGGGGAACTATGGCTACACCTTC. Its translation is CASSSQGNYGYTF.